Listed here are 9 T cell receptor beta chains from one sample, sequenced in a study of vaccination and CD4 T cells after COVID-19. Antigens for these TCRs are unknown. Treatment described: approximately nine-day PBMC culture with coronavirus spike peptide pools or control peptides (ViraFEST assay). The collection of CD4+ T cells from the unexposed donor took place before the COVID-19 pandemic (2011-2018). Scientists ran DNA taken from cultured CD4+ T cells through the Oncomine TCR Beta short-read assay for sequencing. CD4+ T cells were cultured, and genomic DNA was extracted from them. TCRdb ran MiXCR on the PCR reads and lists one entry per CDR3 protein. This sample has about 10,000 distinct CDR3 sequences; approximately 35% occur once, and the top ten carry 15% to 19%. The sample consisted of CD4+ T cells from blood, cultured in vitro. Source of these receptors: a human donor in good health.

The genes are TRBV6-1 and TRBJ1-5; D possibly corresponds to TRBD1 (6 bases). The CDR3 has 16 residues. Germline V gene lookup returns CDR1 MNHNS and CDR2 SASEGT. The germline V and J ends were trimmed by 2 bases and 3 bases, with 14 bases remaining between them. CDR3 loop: CASSESPGDNNQPQHF. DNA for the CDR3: TGTGCCAGCAGTGAATCCCCAGGGGATAACAATCAGCCCCAGCATTTT.

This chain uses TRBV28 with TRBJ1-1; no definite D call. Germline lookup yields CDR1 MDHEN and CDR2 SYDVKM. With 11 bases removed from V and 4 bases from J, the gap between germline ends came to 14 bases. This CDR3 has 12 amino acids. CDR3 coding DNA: TGTGCCGGAGGATTCGGGTCCACTGAAGCTTTCTTT. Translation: CAGGFGSTEAFF.

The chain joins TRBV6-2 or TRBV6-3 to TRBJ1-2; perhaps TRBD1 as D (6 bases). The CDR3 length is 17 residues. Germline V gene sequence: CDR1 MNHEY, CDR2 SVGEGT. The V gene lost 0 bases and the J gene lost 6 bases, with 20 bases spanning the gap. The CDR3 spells CASSYSFGQGKMDGYTF. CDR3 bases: TGTGCCAGCAGTTACTCTTTCGGCCAGGGGAAAATGGATGGCTACACCTTC.

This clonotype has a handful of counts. CDR3 residues: CASSRLPGGDGYTF. The CDR3 nucleotides are TGTGCCAGCAGCCGTCTGCCAGGGGGGGATGGCTACACCTTC. The chain couples TRBV7-2 to TRBJ1-2, with TRBD1 matching over 7 bases. Germline V CDR1 and CDR2: SGHTA, FQGNSA. The ends lost 5 bases at V and 6 bases at J; junction bases unmatched: 9. This CDR3 is 14 amino acids long. The complete variable domain, with remaining parts taken from reference TRBV7-2 and TRBJ1-2, reads GAGVSQSPSNKVTEKGKDVELRCDPISGHTALYWYRQSLGQGLEFLIYFQGNSAPDKSGLPSDRFSAERTGGSVSTLTIQRTQQEDSAVYLCASSRLPGGDGYTFGSGTRLTVV.

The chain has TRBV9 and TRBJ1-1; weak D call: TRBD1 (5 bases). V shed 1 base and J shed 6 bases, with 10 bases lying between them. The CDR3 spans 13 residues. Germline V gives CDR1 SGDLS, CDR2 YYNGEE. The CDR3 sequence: CASSVRPGSEAFF. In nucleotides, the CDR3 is TGTGCCAGCAGCGTAAGACCAGGGTCTGAAGCTTTCTTT. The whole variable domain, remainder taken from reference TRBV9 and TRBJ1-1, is DSGVTQTPKHLITATGQRVTLRCSPRSGDLSVYWYQQSLDQGLQFLIQYYNGEERAKGNILERFSAQQFPDLHSELNLSSLELGDSALYFCASSVRPGSEAFFGQGTRLTVV.

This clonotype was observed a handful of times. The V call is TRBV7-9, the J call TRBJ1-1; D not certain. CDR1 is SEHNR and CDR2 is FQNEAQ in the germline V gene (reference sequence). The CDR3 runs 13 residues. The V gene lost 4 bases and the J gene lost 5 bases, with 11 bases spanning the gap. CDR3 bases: TGTGCCAGCAGCTGGCCGGAAGCGACTGAAGCTTTCTTT. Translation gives CASSWPEATEAFF.

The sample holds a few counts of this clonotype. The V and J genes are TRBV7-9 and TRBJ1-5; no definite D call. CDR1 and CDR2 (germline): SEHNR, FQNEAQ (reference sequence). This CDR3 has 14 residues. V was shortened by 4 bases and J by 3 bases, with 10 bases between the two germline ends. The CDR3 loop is CASSSGLDNQPQHF. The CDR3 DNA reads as TGTGCCAGCAGCTCCGGACTGGACAATCAGCCCCAGCATTTT.

CDR3 residues: CASGDRDEQYF. For the CDR3, the DNA is TGTGCCAGCGGGGACAGGGACGAGCAGTACTTC. The V and J genes are TRBV18 and TRBJ2-7; 9 nucleotides line up with TRBD1. The CDR3 is 11 amino acids. The trim removed 8 bases at V and 5 bases at J, leaving 1 base unmatched. Germline loops: CDR1 KGHSH, CDR2 LQKENI.

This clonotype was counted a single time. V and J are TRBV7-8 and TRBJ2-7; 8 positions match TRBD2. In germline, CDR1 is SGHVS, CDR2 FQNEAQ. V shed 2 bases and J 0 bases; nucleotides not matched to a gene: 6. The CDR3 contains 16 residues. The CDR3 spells CASSLRTSGFSYEQYF. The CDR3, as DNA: TGTGCCAGCAGCTTAAGAACTAGCGGATTCTCCTACGAGCAGTACTTC.